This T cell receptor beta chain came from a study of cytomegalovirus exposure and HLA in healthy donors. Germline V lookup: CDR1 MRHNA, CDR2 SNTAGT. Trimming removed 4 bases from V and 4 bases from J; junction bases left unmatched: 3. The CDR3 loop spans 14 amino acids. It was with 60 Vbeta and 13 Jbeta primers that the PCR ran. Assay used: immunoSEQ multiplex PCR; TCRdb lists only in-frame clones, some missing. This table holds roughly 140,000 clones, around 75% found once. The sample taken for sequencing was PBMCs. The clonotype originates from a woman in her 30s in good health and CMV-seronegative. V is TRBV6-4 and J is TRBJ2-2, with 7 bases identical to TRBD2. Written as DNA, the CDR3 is TGTGCCAGCAGTGCCGGGGGGTCCACCGGGGAGCTGTTTTTT. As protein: CASSAGGSTGELFF.